What follows is one TCR beta chain and its context. This entry is derived from a study of blood T cell repertoires in COVID-19. Study-wide context: The United States, Italy and Spain provided the acute and convalescent COVID-19 samples. Sample material is recorded as cDNA or gDNA derived from T cells, B-cell-depleted T cells, or PBMCs.

V lost 3 bases and J 13 bases, leaving 18 bases between the germline ends. The germline gives CDR1 LNHDA, CDR2 SQIVND (reference sequence). The CDR3 contains 14 residues. How the authors handled the data: It was from reference gene primer amplification that nucleated cell counts were estimated. Clones were sequenced by immunoSEQ multiplex PCR, and TCRdb holds only the in-frame ones, with some missing. The V and J calls and clone size were taken over from that table, and D and trimming were inferred from the DNA. The sample holds 180,000 or so clones, roughly 88% seen once. Sequencing was performed on peripheral blood. The V call is TRBV19, the J call TRBJ1-4; D unresolved. The source is a woman of 80 years or more with acute or convalescent COVID-19. CDR3 nucleotides: TGTGCCAGTAGTATCTCCGGGGATCAACCAACACTGTTTTTT. Its protein is CASSISGDQPTLFF. The entire variable domain, with the rest obtained from reference TRBV19 and TRBJ1-4, is as follows: DGGITQSPKYLFRKEGQNVTLSCEQNLNHDAMYWYRQDPGQGLRLIYYSQIVNDFQKGDIAEGYSVSREKKESFPLTVTSAQKNPTAFYLCASSISGDQPTLFFGSGTQLSVL.